The entry below describes one TCR beta chain. Its antigen remains unidentified. Average productive template count per sample was roughly 40,000. The repertoire was sequenced with immunoSEQ multiplex PCR; TCRdb's copy has only in-frame clones and lacks some. The profile shows approximately 25,000 clones, less than 95% of them singletons. Trimming took 5 bases from V and 4 from J; bases not matched to a gene: 6. The V gene's germline CDR1 is MNHEY and CDR2 SMNVEV (reference sequence). The CDR3 has 14 residues. The data belong to a study of STAT3 mutations in large granular lymphocyte leukemia. Study-wide context: Roughly half of the longitudinally sequenced T-LGLL patients carried detectable canonical activating STAT3 mutations. Over half of T-LGLL patients had one or more immunosuppressive regimens.

The study's findings and limits: Every T-cell large granular lymphocyte leukemia patient had at least one immunodominant TCR beta clonotype.

The receptor's source is a man in his forties with T-cell large granular lymphocyte leukemia. Some clones in this sample may be carry-over from other donors' samples. The genes are TRBV27 and TRBJ1-2; the match to TRBD1 covers 8 bases. Sequencing was done on a sample of peripheral blood mononuclear cells. Here the CDR3 DNA reads TGTGCCAGCAGTGGCAGGGGGCGAAGCTATGGCTACACCTTC. Its protein is CASSGRGRSYGYTF.